A selection of T cell receptor beta chains follows, all from one sample in a study of lymphopenia after photon versus proton radiotherapy. Data came from immunoSEQ multiplex PCR; TCRdb stores just in-frame clones and leaves some out. The repertoire holds about 45,000 clones, roughly 87% seen once, with around 2.2% in the top ten. The sample here was peripheral blood, taken from a patient treated with photon-based radiotherapy. The receptor source for this set is a man aged 35 to 55 with gastric cancer. Each CDR3 is given with its conserved first and last residue. Fields, in order: V gene, J gene, D gene, clone size, CDR3 protein, CDR3 DNA. D genes are given only for firm matches. Size is stated for part of the rows, as once, few or many counts, or as a class when the clone is expanded.

V: TRBV9; J: TRBJ2-2; D: .; size: .; CDR3: CASSPRQDTGELFF; DNA: TGTGCCAGCAGCCCCCGACAGGACACCGGGGAGCTGTTTTTT
V: TRBV30; J: TRBJ2-3; D: TRBD2; size: .; CDR3: CAWSRGGLDTQYF; DNA: TGTGCCTGGAGCCGCGGGGGGCTAGATACGCAGTATTTT
V: TRBV5-1; J: TRBJ1-6; D: TRBD1; size: .; CDR3: CASSLQGAGNSPLHF; DNA: TGCGCCAGCAGCTTGCAGGGGGCAGGGAATTCACCCCTCCACTTT
V: TRBV5-8; J: TRBJ2-2; D: .; size: .; CDR3: CASSQAVKNTGELFF; DNA: TGTGCCAGCAGTCAAGCGGTGAAGAACACCGGGGAGCTGTTTTTT
V: TRBV11-2; J: TRBJ1-2; D: TRBD1; size: .; CDR3: CASSFGQVYGYTF; DNA: TGTGCCAGCAGCTTCGGACAGGTCTATGGCTACACCTTC
V: TRBV4-2; J: TRBJ1-5; D: .; size: .; CDR3: CASSQSRGNQPQHF; DNA: TGTGCCAGCAGCCAATCGAGGGGGAACCAGCCCCAGCATTTT
V: TRBV19; J: TRBJ1-1; D: TRBD1; size: once; CDR3: CATGQVNTEAFF; DNA: TGTGCCACCGGACAGGTGAACACTGAAGCTTTCTTT
V: TRBV5-1; J: TRBJ2-5; D: .; size: .; CDR3: CASSPGLRGGETQYF; DNA: TGCGCCAGCAGCCCTGGTCTCAGGGGTGGGGAGACCCAGTACTTC
V: TRBV7-2; J: TRBJ1-4; D: .; size: .; CDR3: CASSLAGAVGEKLFF; DNA: TGTGCCAGCAGCTTAGCTGGTGCAGTAGGCGAAAAACTGTTTTTT
V: TRBV27; J: TRBJ2-3; D: TRBD1; size: .; CDR3: CASRTTGGFSTDTQYF; DNA: TGTGCCAGCAGGACGACAGGGGGCTTTAGCACAGATACGCAGTATTTT
V: TRBV5-6; J: TRBJ1-5; D: .; size: .; CDR3: CASSLGPWANQPQHF; DNA: TGTGCCAGCAGCTTGGGGCCTTGGGCGAATCAGCCCCAGCATTTT
V: TRBV5-4; J: TRBJ2-2; D: .; size: .; CDR3: CASSYLTTTKNTGELFF; DNA: TGTGCCAGCAGCTACTTGACTACGACAAAGAACACCGGGGAGCTGTTTTTT
V: TRBV7-2; J: TRBJ2-2; D: TRBD1; size: .; CDR3: CASSFPWDSDDNTGELFF; DNA: TGTGCCAGCAGCTTCCCCTGGGACAGCGACGACAACACCGGGGAGCTGTTTTTT
V: TRBV7-3; J: TRBJ2-7; D: TRBD1; size: .; CDR3: CASSRWTGDHEQYF; DNA: TGTGCCAGCAGCCGATGGACAGGTGACCACGAGCAGTACTTC
V: TRBV5-1; J: TRBJ1-1; D: .; size: .; CDR3: CASSRAGVGSDTEAFF; DNA: TGCGCCAGCAGCCGGGCAGGGGTTGGGTCGGACACTGAAGCTTTCTTT
V: TRBV4-3; J: TRBJ1-1; D: .; size: few; CDR3: CASSHNRGSTEAFF; DNA: TGCGCCAGCAGCCATAACCGGGGGAGCACTGAAGCTTTCTTT
V: TRBV4-3; J: TRBJ2-7; D: .; size: .; CDR3: CASSQVPGPSSYEQYF; DNA: TGCGCCAGCAGCCAAGTTCCAGGACCCAGCTCCTACGAGCAGTACTTC
V: TRBV5-6; J: TRBJ1-2; D: .; size: .; CDR3: CASSFRDTFNYGYTF; DNA: TGTGCCAGCAGCTTCCGGGACACTTTTAACTATGGCTACACCTTC
V: TRBV28; J: TRBJ1-4; D: TRBD1; size: .; CDR3: CASSSITGANEKLFF; DNA: TGTGCCAGCAGTTCGATTACAGGGGCAAATGAAAAACTGTTTTTT
V: TRBV6-1; J: TRBJ1-5; D: TRBD1; size: few; CDR3: CASSVRGDQPQHF; DNA: TGTGCCAGCAGCGTCAGGGGGGATCAGCCCCAGCATTTT
V: TRBV6-6; J: TRBJ2-7; D: .; size: .; CDR3: CASSYSDTVSYEQYF; DNA: TGTGCCAGCAGTTATAGCGACACTGTCTCCTACGAGCAGTACTTC
V: TRBV30; J: TRBJ2-3; D: .; size: .; CDR3: CAWQGLAPSTDTQYF; DNA: TGTGCCTGGCAGGGTCTAGCCCCCAGCACAGATACGCAGTATTTT
V: TRBV7-9; J: TRBJ2-7; D: .; size: .; CDR3: CASSLDIGEQYF; DNA: TGTGCCAGCAGCTTAGACATCGGAGAGCAGTACTTC
V: TRBV7-2; J: TRBJ1-2; D: .; size: .; CDR3: CASSPSPGREGYGYTF; DNA: TGTGCCAGCAGCCCTTCCCCGGGACGAGAAGGCTATGGCTACACCTTC
V: TRBV5-1; J: TRBJ2-3; D: TRBD2; size: .; CDR3: CASSLEAPGGTDTQYF; DNA: TGCGCCAGCAGCTTGGAAGCACCCGGGGGGACAGATACGCAGTATTTT
V: TRBV15; J: TRBJ2-5; D: TRBD1; size: .; CDR3: CATSDRTGGRETQYF; DNA: TGTGCCACCAGCGACCGGACAGGGGGAAGGGAGACCCAGTACTTC
V: TRBV7-2; J: TRBJ1-2; D: TRBD1; size: .; CDR3: CASSLGGQYYGYTF; DNA: TGTGCCAGCAGCCTAGGGGGACAGTACTATGGTTACACCTTC
V: TRBV7-2; J: TRBJ1-5; D: .; size: .; CDR3: CASSRTGLPQHF; DNA: TGTGCCAGCAGCCGCACAGGCCTACCCCAGCATTTT
V: TRBV14; J: TRBJ1-3; D: .; size: .; CDR3: CASSPLGPSSGNTIYF; DNA: TGTGCCAGCAGCCCCCTAGGTCCGAGCTCTGGAAACACCATATATTTT
V: TRBV7-2; J: TRBJ2-5; D: .; size: once; CDR3: CASSLAPGQGGETQYF; DNA: TGTGCCAGCAGCTTAGCGCCGGGGCAGGGGGGAGAGACCCAGTACTTC
V: TRBV7-3; J: TRBJ2-1; D: TRBD1; size: .; CDR3: CASSPRQGPNNEQFF; DNA: TGTGCCAGCAGCCCCAGACAGGGGCCTAACAATGAGCAGTTCTTC
V: TRBV1; J: TRBJ1-5; D: .; size: .; CDR3: CTSSPKGPPSNQPQHF; DNA: TGCACCAGCAGCCCAAAGGGACCACCCTCCAATCAGCCCCAGCATTTT
V: TRBV15; J: TRBJ2-7; D: .; size: .; CDR3: CATSKENNYEQYF; DNA: TGTGCCACCAGCAAGGAAAACAACTACGAGCAGTACTTC
V: TRBV2; J: TRBJ2-3; D: .; size: .; CDR3: CASSDRSDTQYF; DNA: TGTGCCAGCAGTGACAGGTCCGATACGCAGTATTTT
V: TRBV6-6; J: TRBJ1-2; D: .; size: .; CDR3: CASSPGSYGYTF; DNA: TGTGCCAGCAGTCCAGGGTCCTATGGCTACACCTTC
V: TRBV30; J: TRBJ1-3; D: .; size: few; CDR3: CAWSKKERFLGNTIYF; DNA: TGTGCCTGGAGCAAAAAGGAACGCTTCTTGGGAAACACCATATATTTT
V: TRBV7-3; J: TRBJ2-3; D: .; size: .; CDR3: CASSLMPDTQYF; DNA: TGTGCCAGCAGCTTAATGCCAGATACGCAGTATTTT
V: TRBV20-1; J: TRBJ1-2; D: TRBD1; size: .; CDR3: CSATGDGGYTF; DNA: TGCAGTGCGACAGGGGATGGTGGCTACACCTTC
V: TRBV29-1; J: TRBJ1-1; D: .; size: .; CDR3: CSVAKGVNTEAFF; DNA: TGCAGCGTTGCGAAGGGGGTGAACACTGAAGCTTTCTTT
V: TRBV5-6; J: TRBJ2-1; D: .; size: few; CDR3: CASSADGGVYSRHGFF; DNA: TGTGCCAGCAGCGCCGACGGAGGGGTCTACTCTCGCCACGGGTTCTTC
V: TRBV19; J: TRBJ2-1; D: TRBD2; size: .; CDR3: CASSKTTGTSSYNEQFF; DNA: TGTGCCAGTAGTAAAACTACTGGGACTAGCTCCTACAATGAGCAGTTCTTC
V: TRBV10-3; J: TRBJ1-2; D: .; size: .; CDR3: CAISESAGESGYTF; DNA: TGTGCCATCAGTGAGTCTGCAGGGGAGAGTGGCTACACCTTC
V: TRBV30; J: TRBJ2-5; D: .; size: .; CDR3: CAWEGLGGTQYF; DNA: TGTGCCTGGGAGGGGCTAGGGGGGACCCAGTACTTC
V: TRBV5-6; J: TRBJ2-4; D: .; size: .; CDR3: CASSLGQGLRQYF; DNA: TGTGCCAGCAGCTTGGGGCAGGGGTTAAGGCAGTACTTC
V: TRBV6-5; J: TRBJ1-1; D: .; size: .; CDR3: CASSYEGGAGEAFF; DNA: TGTGCCAGCAGTTACGAAGGTGGGGCAGGTGAAGCTTTCTTT
V: TRBV27; J: TRBJ2-1; D: TRBD2; size: .; CDR3: CASSLGTSGGEAYNEQFF; DNA: TGTGCCAGCAGTTTGGGGACTAGCGGGGGGGAAGCCTACAATGAGCAGTTCTTC
V: TRBV2; J: TRBJ1-4; D: .; size: once; CDR3: CASRRGEEGEKLFF; DNA: TGTGCCAGCAGGAGGGGGGAGGAAGGTGAAAAACTGTTTTTT
V: TRBV19; J: TRBJ1-1; D: .; size: once; CDR3: CASSASQGWSGEAFF; DNA: TGTGCCAGTAGTGCCTCACAGGGATGGTCAGGTGAAGCTTTCTTT
V: TRBV5-5; J: TRBJ1-2; D: .; size: .; CDR3: CASSLEYSSYGYTF; DNA: TGTGCCAGCAGCTTGGAGTACAGCTCCTATGGCTACACCTTC
V: TRBV9; J: TRBJ2-7; D: .; size: .; CDR3: CASSVTGLGEQYF; DNA: TGTGCCAGCAGCGTAACCGGGCTGGGCGAGCAGTACTTC
V: TRBV4-2; J: TRBJ2-5; D: TRBD2; size: .; CDR3: CASSTIAGGPGETQYF; DNA: TGTGCCAGCAGCACAATAGCGGGGGGGCCGGGTGAGACCCAGTACTTC
V: TRBV6-5; J: TRBJ1-5; D: TRBD1; size: few; CDR3: CASSRDSGQPQHF; DNA: TGTGCCAGCAGCCGGGACAGCGGTCAGCCCCAGCATTTT
V: TRBV23-1; J: TRBJ2-5; D: TRBD1; size: .; CDR3: CASRQGRETQYF; DNA: TGCGCCAGCAGACAGGGGCGGGAGACCCAGTACTTC
V: TRBV10-3; J: TRBJ2-3; D: .; size: .; CDR3: CAIGQPTDTQYF; DNA: TGTGCCATCGGGCAGCCCACAGATACGCAGTATTTT
V: TRBV7-2; J: TRBJ1-1; D: .; size: .; CDR3: CASSFSYTEAFF; DNA: TGTGCCAGCAGCTTCAGTTACACTGAAGCTTTCTTT
V: TRBV7-3; J: TRBJ1-2; D: TRBD1; size: .; CDR3: CASSLGTAYTF; DNA: TGTGCCAGCAGCTTAGGGACAGCCTACACCTTC
V: TRBV7-8; J: TRBJ1-6; D: .; size: .; CDR3: CASSLRAARDSPLHF; DNA: TGTGCCAGCAGCTTAAGGGCAGCGAGGGATTCACCCCTCCACTTT
V: TRBV4-3; J: TRBJ2-2; D: TRBD1; size: .; CDR3: CASSPGTGGFRELFF; DNA: TGCGCCAGCAGCCCAGGGACAGGGGGGTTCCGGGAGCTGTTTTTT
V: TRBV30; J: TRBJ1-2; D: .; size: .; CDR3: CAWRPGDGYTF; DNA: TGTGCCTGGAGACCAGGGGATGGCTACACCTTC